These 12 T cell receptor beta chains were all obtained from the same sample, sequenced in a study of CD8 T cells in Susac syndrome. The authors reverse transcribed about 0.5 to 1 ug RNA with random hexamers. MiXCR was run by TCRdb on the immunoSEQ multiplex PCR reads, yielding one entry per CDR3 protein. The table lists fewer than 350,000 distinct CDR3 sequences, almost 85% of them singletons. What was sequenced was CD8+ T cells from PBMCs. The receptors were sampled from a human donor with multiple sclerosis.

CDR3: CASSISAGAGYEQYF. CDR3 DNA sequence: TGTGCCAGTAGTATATCAGCGGGAGCCGGCTACGAGCAGTACTTC. The chain links TRBV19 to TRBJ2-7, with 8 bases matching TRBD2. Germline-derived CDR1 and CDR2 are LNHDA and SQIVND (reference sequence). This CDR3 is built from 15 residues. Unmatched junction bases numbered 6, after V lost 2 bases and J lost 3 bases.

Only a few counts were recorded for this clonotype. J is TRBJ1-4 and V is TRBV4-3; D call uncertain. V shed 4 bases and J shed 7 bases, with 19 bases lying between them. The germline gives CDR1 LGHNA, CDR2 YSLEER. The length of the CDR3 is 16 residues. The DNA for the CDR3 is TGCGCCAGCAGCCCCCGGACCGGCGGGTTTTCTGAAAAACTGTTTTTT. Amino acid sequence: CASSPRTGGFSEKLFF.

This chain links TRBV24-1 with TRBJ1-1; 8 nucleotides match TRBD1. The CDR3 is 13 amino acids. Germline V gene data show CDR1 as KGHDR and CDR2 as SFDVKD. J gave up 10 bases and V 3 bases, and 6 bases lay outside the gene matches. CDR3 nucleotide sequence: TGTGCCACCAGTGATGGACAGGGAGGAAGAGCTTTCTTT. Translation: CATSDGQGGRAFF.

The V gene is TRBV27, the J gene TRBJ1-1, with 11 bases aligning to TRBD1. The V gene's germline CDR1 is MNHEY and CDR2 SMNVEV (reference sequence). The junction had 6 bases not matched to a gene; V was cut back by 7 bases and J by 5 bases. The CDR3 has 14 amino acids. CDR3 amino acids: CASKGQGGVTEAFF. CDR3 DNA: TGTGCCAGCAAGGGACAGGGGGGAGTTACTGAAGCTTTCTTT.

The gene calls are TRBV7-9 and TRBJ2-3, with TRBD1 matching over 9 bases. Germline assignment: CDR1 SEHNR and CDR2 FQNEAQ (reference sequence). V dropped 6 bases and J dropped 6; count of bases not matched to a gene: 13. The CDR3 is 16 residues long. CDR3 protein: CASSYPGQGLFDTQYF. The DNA of the CDR3 is TGTGCCAGCAGTTATCCGGGACAGGGCCTATTTGATACGCAGTATTTT.

This clonotype has a handful of counts. The chain recombines TRBV12-3 or TRBV12-4 with TRBJ2-1; D gene uncertain. The ends were cut back, 6 bases at V and 7 bases at J, with 19 bases in the middle. This CDR3 comprises 15 residues. The CDR3 here is CASSSVWVLGNEQFF. As DNA, the CDR3 is TGTGCCAGCAGCTCAGTGTGGGTCTTGGGAAATGAGCAGTTCTTC.

The V call is TRBV28, the J call TRBJ1-3; a weak D match, TRBD1 (6 bases). Germline V CDR1 and CDR2: MDHEN, SYDVKM. The CDR3 consists of 18 residues. The ends were cut back, 4 bases at V and 1 base at J, with 20 bases in the middle. This chain's CDR3 is CASSYDSTQGESGNTIYF. The CDR3 bases are TGTGCCAGCAGTTACGATTCTACACAGGGAGAGTCTGGAAACACCATATATTTT.

The rearrangement links TRBV9 to TRBJ2-7, with D possibly matching TRBD2 (6 bases). V lost 5 bases and J lost 6, with 18 bases in between. CDR1 is SGDLS, CDR2 YYNGEE, per germline. The CDR3 is 14 residues long. The CDR3 spells CASSYLGGPGEQYF. Written as DNA, the CDR3 is TGTGCCAGCAGTTATCTCGGGGGACCCGGCGAGCAGTACTTC.

The chain is built from TRBV4-3 and TRBJ2-7; TRBD1 aligns across 7 bases. With V trimmed by 1 base and J by 2 bases, 5 bases remained unmatched. The V gene's germline CDR1 is LGHNA and CDR2 YSLEER. There are 15 residues in the CDR3. The CDR3, as DNA: TGCGCCAGCAGCCAAGGGGATAGGGGGCCCTACGAGCAGTACTTC. It yields the protein CASSQGDRGPYEQYF.

The chain uses TRBV6-5 and TRBJ1-1; D remains ambiguous. The CDR3 is 14 residues long. Trimming stripped 7 bases from V and 0 bases from J, with 12 bases between. From germline, CDR1 is MNHEY and CDR2 SVGAGI. CDR3 residues: CASMMGRLNTEAFF. The CDR3 DNA follows: TGTGCCAGCATGATGGGCAGATTGAACACTGAAGCTTTCTTT.

This clonotype was seen only once. CDR3 DNA sequence: TGTGCCAGCAGCTTATCGGCTAGCGGGAGGGGGGCAAACTACAATGAGCAGTTCTTC. Translated: CASSLSASGRGANYNEQFF. The chain is built from TRBV7-9 and TRBJ2-1; TRBD2 matches 12 bases. This CDR3 region has 19 residues. Germline trimming cut 2 bases from V and 3 bases from J; bases unmatched to any gene: 11. Germline V lookup: CDR1 SEHNR, CDR2 FQNEAQ (reference sequence).

CDR3 DNA: TGCAGTGCTAGAGGTTGGACCGGCTCTGACTACAATGAGCAGTTCTTC. Protein sequence: CSARGWTGSDYNEQFF. The chain combines TRBV20-1 with TRBJ2-1; D gene ambiguous. V was shortened by 1 base and J by 3 bases, with 16 bases between the two germline ends. The CDR3 covers 16 residues. Per germline, CDR1 DFQATT and CDR2 SNEGSKA (reference sequence).